The 17 T cell receptor beta chains below come from one sample, sequenced in a study of response to subunit inactivated influenza vaccine. Via MiXCR, TCRdb re-called the RT-PCR reads, giving one row per CDR3 protein. Among 860,000 or so distinct CDR3 sequences, roughly 20% were seen once, and the ten largest hold roughly a tenth. The sequenced sample was PBMCs from blood, obtained around 5 days after vaccination. The receptors stem from a man aged 45 to 65 who received an inactivated influenza vaccine.

This clonotype was seen only a few times. V and J are TRBV10-2 and TRBJ2-1; a weak D match, TRBD1 (6 bases). The germline V and J ends were trimmed by 0 bases and 4 bases, with 13 bases remaining between them. CDR3 length equals 16 residues. Germline lookup yields CDR1 WSHSY and CDR2 SAAADI. The chain's CDR3 is CASSESTGHPYNEQFF. The DNA of the CDR3 is TGCGCCAGCAGTGAGTCGACAGGTCACCCTTACAATGAGCAGTTCTTC.

This chain connects TRBV20-1 to TRBJ2-1, with D possibly being TRBD1 (5 bases). There are 14 residues in the CDR3. Germline V gives CDR1 DFQATT, CDR2 SNEGSKA (reference sequence). Trimming pared 6 bases from V and 5 bases from J, leaving 17 bases between. CDR3 in amino acids: CSALPTLQDNEQFF. Here the CDR3 DNA reads TGCAGTGCCCTCCCGACATTACAGGACAATGAGCAGTTCTTC.

The chain combines TRBV5-1 with TRBJ1-2; D not certain. V was shortened by 1 base and J by 7 bases, with 11 bases between the two germline ends. This CDR3 spans 13 amino acids. Germline CDR1 reads SGHRS; CDR2 reads YFSETQ. The CDR3 DNA is TGCGCCAGCAGCTTGATCCGAGACGGTGGCTACACCTTC. This sequence encodes CASSLIRDGGYTF. The whole variable domain, remainder taken from reference TRBV5-1 and TRBJ1-2, is KAGVTQTPRYLIKTRGQQVTLSCSPISGHRSVSWYQQTPGQGLQFLFEYFSETQRNKGNFPGRFSGRQFSNSRSEMNVSTLELGDSALYLCASSLIRDGGYTFGSGTRLTVV.

In its sample, this clonotype was seen many times. The chain couples TRBV9 to TRBJ1-1; 7 positions agree with TRBD1. J was trimmed by 2 bases and V by 3 bases; bases with no gene match: 4. The CDR3 covers 14 residues. In germline, CDR1 is SGDLS, CDR2 YYNGEE. The CDR3 DNA sequence: TGTGCCAGCAGCGACCGGGACAGAAACACTGAAGCTTTCTTT. Encoded protein: CASSDRDRNTEAFF.

This clonotype showed up just a few times. This chain uses TRBV15 with TRBJ2-3, with 9 nucleotides matching TRBD2. This CDR3 is built from 16 residues. The germline gives CDR1 LNHNV, CDR2 YYDKDF (reference sequence). Trimming at V came to 0 bases and at J to 1 base, leaving 2 bases not matched to a gene. The CDR3 nucleotides are TGTGCCACCAGCAGAGATTGGACTAGCGGCACAGATACGCAGTATTTT. As protein: CATSRDWTSGTDTQYF.

This clonotype was seen a handful of times. This rearrangement joins TRBV20-1 to TRBJ1-2; 8 positions match TRBD1. The J segment lost 7 bases and the V segment lost 5 bases, leaving 6 bases of the junction unmatched. Germline CDR1 reads DFQATT; CDR2 reads SNEGSKA (reference sequence). CDR3 size: 12 residues. CDR3 region: CSAFQTGGGYTF. The DNA of the CDR3 is TGCAGTGCTTTTCAAACAGGGGGTGGCTACACCTTC.

This rearrangement joins TRBV24-1 to TRBJ2-1, with a weak D call TRBD1 (6 bases). CDR1 is KGHDR and CDR2 is SFDVKD in the germline V gene. CDR3 length: 17 amino acids. The germline V and J ends were trimmed by 4 bases and 3 bases, with 18 bases remaining between them. DNA for the CDR3: TGTGCCACCAGTGACAGTCCAGGACAGAAGAGCTACAATGAGCAGTTCTTC. It encodes CATSDSPGQKSYNEQFF.

This chain connects TRBV9 to TRBJ2-2; TRBD2 aligns across 7 bases. The V and J ends lost 6 bases and 3 bases, in that order; junction bases with no gene match: 14. Germline V gene lookup returns CDR1 SGDLS and CDR2 YYNGEE. The CDR3 consists of 17 residues. CDR3 nucleotide sequence: TGTGCCAGCACTCATAGTGAGACGGGGGGAGACACCGGGGAGCTGTTTTTT. Translated, it gives CASTHSETGGDTGELFF. The variable domain in full, completed from reference TRBV9 and TRBJ2-2, reads DSGVTQTPKHLITATGQRVTLRCSPRSGDLSVYWYQQSLDQGLQFLIQYYNGEERAKGNILERFSAQQFPDLHSELNLSSLELGDSALYFCASTHSETGGDTGELFFGEGSRLTVL.

V usage is TRBV3-1 and J usage is TRBJ2-5; 7 positions agree with TRBD2. This CDR3 comprises 16 residues. V shed 2 bases, J shed 1 base, and the junction held 7 bases outside the gene matches. The V gene's germline CDR1 is LGHDT and CDR2 YNNKEL (reference sequence). CDR3 sequence: CASSQFGTTLQETQYF. CDR3 DNA sequence: TGTGCCAGCAGCCAATTCGGGACTACCCTCCAAGAGACCCAGTACTTC.

J is TRBJ1-6 and V is TRBV6-1; no clear D gene. The V end lost 6 bases, the J end lost 6 bases, and 15 bases lay between the germline ends. Germline V gene sequence: CDR1 MNHNS, CDR2 SASEGT. There are 15 residues in the CDR3. CDR3 DNA sequence: TGTGCCAGCAGAACATCCCGGACGGTTAATTCACCCCTCCACTTT. Translated, it gives CASRTSRTVNSPLHF.

V gene TRBV5-5 combines with J gene TRBJ2-1; 11 bases fit TRBD2. Germline lookup yields CDR1 SGHKS and CDR2 YYEKEE (reference sequence). The CDR3 is 15 residues long. The J segment lost 5 bases and the V segment lost 2 bases, leaving 3 bases of the junction unmatched. The CDR3 reads CASSLPTSGNNEQFF. Here the CDR3 DNA reads TGTGCCAGCAGCTTACCGACTAGCGGGAACAATGAGCAGTTCTTC.

Here the CDR3 DNA reads TGTGCCAGCAGTTACGCGGGGGCACACACCGGGGAGCTGTTTTTT. Its protein is CASSYAGAHTGELFF. V usage is TRBV6-2 or TRBV6-3 and J usage is TRBJ2-2; D possibly corresponds to TRBD2 (7 bases). CDR1 is MNHEY and CDR2 is SVGEGT in the germline V gene. This CDR3 comprises 15 residues. V shed 2 bases and J shed 3 bases, with 10 bases lying between them.

The chain combines TRBV4-3 with TRBJ1-3, with D hard to call. Germline V gene sequence: CDR1 LGHNA, CDR2 YSLEER. The CDR3 covers 15 residues. V was cut by 2 bases and J by 2 bases, with 10 bases left in between. The CDR3 nucleotides are TGCGCCAGCAGCCAAAGAGTAGGGCCTGGAAACACCATATATTTT. It is translated as CASSQRVGPGNTIYF.

DNA for the CDR3: TGTGCCAGCAGTCCCGCTGGGGTACCCTACAATGAGCAGTTCTTC. Its translation: CASSPAGVPYNEQFF. V gene TRBV6-2 or TRBV6-3 combines with J gene TRBJ2-1, with unresolved D. The CDR3 extends over 15 amino acids. Germline-derived CDR1 and CDR2 are MNHEY and SVGEGT. The V end lost 5 bases, the J end lost 2 bases, and 13 bases lay between the germline ends.

This clonotype was seen a handful of times. The V gene is TRBV6-5, the J gene TRBJ2-7, with no clear D. The V gene lost 8 bases and the J gene lost 2 bases, with 7 bases spanning the gap. Looked up from germline, CDR1 is MNHEY and CDR2 is SVGAGI. The CDR3 spans 11 residues. The CDR3: CASQTPYEQYF. CDR3 coding DNA: TGTGCCAGCCAGACCCCCTACGAGCAGTACTTC.

This clonotype was detected a few times. The V and J genes are TRBV11-1 and TRBJ2-1; 13 bases fit TRBD2. J gave up 9 bases and V 7 bases, and 18 bases lay outside the gene matches. The CDR3 extends over 18 amino acids. Germline V lookup: CDR1 SGHAT, CDR2 FQDESV (reference sequence). The CDR3: CASTKTGSGLAGRVEQFF. CDR3 nucleotide sequence: TGTGCCAGCACGAAGACAGGATCGGGACTAGCGGGAAGGGTTGAGCAGTTCTTC. The full variable domain, with the rest looked up from reference TRBV11-1 and TRBJ2-1, is EAEVAQSPRYKITEKSQAVAFWCDPISGHATLYWYRQILGQGPELLVQFQDESVVDDSQLPKDRFSAERLKGVDSTLKIQPAELGDSAMYLCASTKTGSGLAGRVEQFFGPGTRLTVL.

In its sample, this clonotype was seen a few times. The chain combines TRBV6-1 with TRBJ1-1, with 9 bases that match TRBD1. Germline values: CDR1 MNHNS, CDR2 SASEGT. The CDR3 sequence is 13 residues long. J was trimmed by 5 bases and V by 4 bases; bases with no gene match: 2. The CDR3 region is CASSGTGETEAFF. CDR3 bases: TGTGCCAGCAGTGGGACAGGGGAGACTGAAGCTTTCTTT.